The next 11 T cell receptor beta chains were all read from a single sample in a study of CD8+CD57+ T cells in acquired aplastic anemia listed by TCRdb under 2018. The sequencer was an Illumina HiSeq 2000. Genomic DNA served as template for TCR beta VDJ combination and CDR3 sequence profiling. Clones were called with MiXCR by TCRdb after fastp trimmed the public reads at Q25, and only in-frame beta chains were retained. Under each unique CDR3 protein, matching rows form one entry showing the most common genes and DNA. Within this sample are some 200,000 distinct CDR3 sequences, with 40% to 55% of them counted one time only. Clones ranked in the top ten supply approximately 9.4% of the sample. The patients picked for sequencing were ones in whom flow cytometry had shown an expansion of CD8+CD57+ cells. The sample comprised sorted CD4+, CD8+, or CD8+CD57+ T cells (not recorded which) from PBMCs. These receptors were taken from a human donor with aplastic anemia.

This clonotype was detected ten times or more. CDR3 protein: CSVQQGAHNEKLFF. The CDR3 DNA reads as TGCAGCGTCCAACAGGGGGCCCATAATGAAAAACTGTTTTTT. The chain has TRBV29-1 and TRBJ1-4, with 9 bases that match TRBD1. CDR1 SQVTM and CDR2 ANQGSEA come from the germline V gene. The CDR3 consists of 14 residues. The J segment lost 4 bases and the V segment lost 6 bases, leaving 6 bases of the junction unmatched.

The chain is built from TRBV3-1 and TRBJ2-1; D remains ambiguous. Deletions cut 1 base from V and 9 bases from J, with 4 bases between. The CDR3 extends over 11 amino acids. CDR1 is LGHDT, CDR2 YNNKEL, per germline (reference sequence). The CDR3 reads CASSQGAEQFF. In nucleotides, the CDR3 is TGTGCCAGCAGCCAAGGCGCTGAGCAGTTCTTC.

Concerning this clonotype: One end of the junction varies from germline; a read error may be responsible. The CDR3 loop reads CVSPTRGHGDTQYF. The CDR3 region has the DNA TGTGTCAGCCCAACGCGGGGTCATGGAGATACGCAGTATTTT. J is TRBJ2-3 and V is TRBV5-8, with D perhaps matching TRBD2 (6 bases). Germline V lookup: CDR1 SGHTS, CDR2 YDEGEE. The CDR3 has 14 amino acids.

In its sample, this clonotype was seen many times. The V gene is TRBV19, the J gene TRBJ1-1, with D possibly being TRBD1 (5 bases). The V and J ends lost 2 bases and 1 base respectively, with 8 bases between them. The CDR3 sequence is 14 residues long. Germline values: CDR1 LNHDA, CDR2 SQIVND (reference sequence). CDR3 loop: CASSILQGNTEAFF. CDR3 in DNA: TGTGCCAGTAGTATACTCCAGGGGAACACTGAAGCTTTCTTT.

This clonotype has just one count. The CDR3 sequence is CASRGSQNSPLHF. The CDR3 nucleotides read TGTGCCAGCCGGGGAAGCCAAAATTCACCCCTCCACTTT. The V call is TRBV2, the J call TRBJ1-6, with unresolved D. The CDR3 is 13 residues long. V was cut by 8 bases and J by 7 bases, with 12 bases left in between. CDR1 SNHLY and CDR2 FYNNEI come from the germline V gene.

The chain uses TRBV11-2 and TRBJ2-7; TRBD2 agrees at 7 bases. CDR3 length equals 15 residues. The V gene's germline CDR1 is SGHAT and CDR2 FQNNGV. Trimming cost V 5 bases and J 2 bases; bases outside gene matches: 9. CDR3 sequence: CASSRKRDQTYEQYF. In DNA form, the CDR3 reads TGTGCCAGCAGCCGCAAGCGGGACCAAACCTACGAGCAGTACTTC.

The rearrangement joins TRBV7-9 to TRBJ1-5; D is unresolved. The CDR3 extends over 13 amino acids. Germline CDR1 is SEHNR and CDR2 is FQNEAQ (reference sequence). V gave up 4 bases and J gave up 6 bases, with 10 bases separating them. The CDR3 nucleotides read TGTGCCAGCAGCTCACTACAAGGTCAGCCCCAGCATTTT. Translation gives CASSSLQGQPQHF.

CDR3 sequence: CASQLSTQYF. The DNA for the CDR3 is TGTGCCAGCCAGCTAAGTACGCAGTATTTT. V and J are TRBV19 and TRBJ2-3; no definite D call. Germline CDR1 LNHDA, CDR2 SQIVND (reference sequence). The CDR3 covers 10 residues. The germline V and J ends were trimmed by 9 bases and 8 bases, with 9 bases remaining between them.

The V call is TRBV19, the J call TRBJ1-1, with D perhaps TRBD1 (5 bases). Trimming left V 6 bases short and J 4 bases short, with 18 bases between. The CDR3 is made up of 15 amino acids. Per the germline V gene, CDR1 is LNHDA and CDR2 is SQIVND (reference sequence). CDR3 sequence reads: CASRRGPGGVTEAFF. The CDR3 coding sequence is TGTGCCAGTAGGCGAGGACCGGGAGGGGTCACTGAAGCTTTCTTT.

By its share, this clonotype is medium-sized. The chain is built from TRBV10-3 and TRBJ2-6; no definite D call. CDR3 size: 14 residues. The V and J ends lost 3 bases and 0 bases respectively, with 3 bases between them. Germline CDR1 ENHRY, CDR2 SYGVKD. Here the CDR3 reads CAISDSSGANVLTF. The CDR3, as DNA: TGTGCCATCAGTGACAGCTCTGGGGCCAACGTCCTGACTTTC.

The chain has TRBV7-3 and TRBJ1-6; 7 positions agree with TRBD1. CDR1 and CDR2 from the germline V gene are SGHTA and FQGTGA. V dropped 2 bases and J dropped 7; count of bases not matched to a gene: 11. The CDR3 covers 17 residues. CDR3 nucleotide sequence: TGTGCCAGCAGCTTAGGGGACAGTCGGTTTGGCAATTCACCCCTCCACTTT. Translation: CASSLGDSRFGNSPLHF.